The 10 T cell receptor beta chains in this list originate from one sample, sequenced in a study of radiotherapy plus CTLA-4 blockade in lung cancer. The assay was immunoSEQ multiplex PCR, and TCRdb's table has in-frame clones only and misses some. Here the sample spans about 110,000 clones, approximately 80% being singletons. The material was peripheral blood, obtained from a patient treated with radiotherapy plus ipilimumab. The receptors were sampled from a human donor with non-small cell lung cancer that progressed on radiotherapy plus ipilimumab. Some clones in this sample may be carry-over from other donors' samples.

The chain's CDR3 is CASSFGGNYGYTF. For the CDR3, the DNA is TGTGCCAGCAGTTTCGGGGGGAACTATGGCTACACCTTC. This chain uses TRBV28 with TRBJ1-2; possible D gene TRBD1, 5 bases. This CDR3 comprises 13 residues. Germline lookup yields CDR1 MDHEN and CDR2 SYDVKM. Trimming shortened V by 3 bases and J by 2 bases, and 7 bases separated the two germline ends.

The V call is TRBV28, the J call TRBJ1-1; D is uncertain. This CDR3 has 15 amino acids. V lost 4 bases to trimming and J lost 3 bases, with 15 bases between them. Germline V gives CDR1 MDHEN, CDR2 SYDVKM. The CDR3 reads CASSSLGGWDTEAFF. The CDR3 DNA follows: TGTGCCAGCAGTTCCCTTGGAGGGTGGGACACTGAAGCTTTCTTT.

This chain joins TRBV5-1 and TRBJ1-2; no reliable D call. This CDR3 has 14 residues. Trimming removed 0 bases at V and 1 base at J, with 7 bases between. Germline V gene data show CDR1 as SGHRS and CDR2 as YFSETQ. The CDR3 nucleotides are TGCGCCAGCAGCTTGGCTCCGGATAACTATGGCTACACCTTC. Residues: CASSLAPDNYGYTF.

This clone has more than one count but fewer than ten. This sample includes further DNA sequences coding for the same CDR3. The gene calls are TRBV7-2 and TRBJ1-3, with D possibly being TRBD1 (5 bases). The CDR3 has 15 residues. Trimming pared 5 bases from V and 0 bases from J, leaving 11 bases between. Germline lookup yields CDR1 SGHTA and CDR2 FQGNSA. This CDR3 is CASSRGAYSGNTIYF. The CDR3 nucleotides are TGTGCCAGCAGCCGCGGGGCCTACTCTGGAAACACCATATATTTT. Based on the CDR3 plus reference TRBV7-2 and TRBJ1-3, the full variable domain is GAGVSQSPSNKVTEKGKDVELRCDPISGHTALYWYRQSLGQGLEFLIYFQGNSAPDKSGLPSDRFSAERTGGSVSTLTIQRTQQEDSAVYLCASSRGAYSGNTIYFGEGSWLTVV.

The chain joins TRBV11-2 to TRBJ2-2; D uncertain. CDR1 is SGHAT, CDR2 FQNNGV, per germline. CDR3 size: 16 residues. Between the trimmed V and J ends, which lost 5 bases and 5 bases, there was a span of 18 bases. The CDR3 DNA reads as TGTGCCAGCAGCCCCGAACTCGGCCCTCTTACCGGGGAGCTGTTTTTT. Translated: CASSPELGPLTGELFF. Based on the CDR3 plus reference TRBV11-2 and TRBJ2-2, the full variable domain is EAGVAQSPRYKIIEKRQSVAFWCNPISGHATLYWYQQILGQGPKLLIQFQNNGVVDDSQLPKDRFSAERLKGVDSTLKIQPAKLEDSAVYLCASSPELGPLTGELFFGEGSRLTVL.

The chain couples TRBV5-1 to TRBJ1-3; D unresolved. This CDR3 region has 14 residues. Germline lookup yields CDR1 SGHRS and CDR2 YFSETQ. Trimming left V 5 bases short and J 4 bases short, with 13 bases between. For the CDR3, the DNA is TGCGCCAGCAGGGCCCCAGGATACGGAAACACCATATATTTT. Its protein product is CASRAPGYGNTIYF. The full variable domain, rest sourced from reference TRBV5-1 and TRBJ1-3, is KAGVTQTPRYLIKTRGQQVTLSCSPISGHRSVSWYQQTPGQGLQFLFEYFSETQRNKGNFPGRFSGRQFSNSRSEMNVSTLELGDSALYLCASRAPGYGNTIYFGEGSWLTVV.

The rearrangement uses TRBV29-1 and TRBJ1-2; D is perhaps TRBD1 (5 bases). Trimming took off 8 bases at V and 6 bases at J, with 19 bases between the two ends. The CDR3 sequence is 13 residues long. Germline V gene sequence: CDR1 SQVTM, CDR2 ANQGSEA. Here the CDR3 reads CSTPRLGTDGYTF. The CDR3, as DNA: TGCAGCACCCCCCGGTTAGGGACCGATGGCTACACCTTC.

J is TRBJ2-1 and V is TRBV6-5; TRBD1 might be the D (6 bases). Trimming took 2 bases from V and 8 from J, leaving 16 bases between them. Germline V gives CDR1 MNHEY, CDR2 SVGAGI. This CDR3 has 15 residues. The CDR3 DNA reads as TGTGCCAGCAGTTACCAGGGCCAGGGGATCTATGAGCAGTTCTTC. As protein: CASSYQGQGIYEQFF.

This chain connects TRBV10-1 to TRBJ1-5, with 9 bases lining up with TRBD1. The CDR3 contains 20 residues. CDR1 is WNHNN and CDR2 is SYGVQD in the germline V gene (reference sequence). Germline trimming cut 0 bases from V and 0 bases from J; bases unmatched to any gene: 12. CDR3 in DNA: TGCGCCAGCAGTGAGTCACCGAGGTCGGGACAGGGACTTAGCAATCAGCCCCAGCATTTT. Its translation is CASSESPRSGQGLSNQPQHF.

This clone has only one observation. CDR3 sequence: CASSQGQGSSGNTIYF. CDR3 coding DNA: TGTGCCAGCAGCCAGGGACAGGGCTCCTCTGGAAACACCATATATTTT. The gene calls are TRBV7-9 and TRBJ1-3, with 9 bases that match TRBD1. V trimming: 5 bases; J trimming: 0 bases; junction bases outside the gene matches: 5. This CDR3 has 16 amino acids. Germline V gene data show CDR1 as SEHNR and CDR2 as FQNEAQ (reference sequence). The full variable domain, completed using reference TRBV7-9 and TRBJ1-3, is DTGVSQNPRHKITKRGQNVTFRCDPISEHNRLYWYRQTLGQGPEFLTYFQNEAQLEKSRLLSDRFSAERPKGSFSTLEIQRTEQGDSAMYLCASSQGQGSSGNTIYFGEGSWLTVV.